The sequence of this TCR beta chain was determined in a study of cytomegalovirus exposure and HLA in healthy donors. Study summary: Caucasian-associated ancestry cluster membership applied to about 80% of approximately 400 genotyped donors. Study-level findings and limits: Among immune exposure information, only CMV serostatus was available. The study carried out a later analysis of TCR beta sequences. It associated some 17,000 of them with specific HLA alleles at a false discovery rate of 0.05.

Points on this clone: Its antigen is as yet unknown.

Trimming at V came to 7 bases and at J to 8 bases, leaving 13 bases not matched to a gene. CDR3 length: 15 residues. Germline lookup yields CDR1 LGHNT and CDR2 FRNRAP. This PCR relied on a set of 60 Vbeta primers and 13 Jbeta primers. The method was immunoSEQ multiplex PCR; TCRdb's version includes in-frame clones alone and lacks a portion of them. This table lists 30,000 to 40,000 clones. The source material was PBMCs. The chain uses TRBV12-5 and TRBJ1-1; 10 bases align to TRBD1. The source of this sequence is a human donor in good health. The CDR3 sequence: CASAPTGTGDPEAFF. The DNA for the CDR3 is TGTGCTAGTGCTCCGACCGGGACAGGGGACCCCGAAGCTTTCTTT.